This T cell receptor beta chain was identified during a study of Ad26.COV2.S vaccination and SARS-CoV-2 variants. Looking at the study overall: Ad26.COV2.S arm of COV1001 included the donor. Regarding the study as a whole: Total T cell responses were possibly underestimated by TCR breadth and depth analyses.

Treatment described: 15 to 20 received Ad26.COV2.S at low or high dose, single or two shots; about 5 received placebo; per-sample allocation not given. Day 63 after the first vaccine or placebo injection was the time point for sampling. Details on this clone: Its antigen is currently unknown.

V was trimmed by 0 bases and J by 2 bases, leaving 8 bases between them. The CDR3 is 14 amino acids. The germline CDR1 and CDR2 sequences are SGDLS and YYNGEE. The assay was immunoSEQ multiplex PCR, and TCRdb's table has in-frame clones only and misses some. The sample records roughly 330,000 clones, approximately 87% being singletons. This clonotype was sampled from a person between 18 and 65 years old who received the Ad26.COV2.S COVID-19 vaccine or a placebo. This specimen consisted of peripheral blood, obtained in a trial of Ad26.COV2.S vaccine versus placebo. The genes are TRBV9 and TRBJ1-2; maybe TRBD1 (5 bases). CDR3 sequence reads: CASSVAGGNYGYTF. The CDR3 DNA sequence: TGTGCCAGCAGCGTAGCGGGGGGGAACTATGGCTACACCTTC.